This TCR beta chain was sequenced during a study of cytomegalovirus exposure and HLA in healthy donors (dated by TCRdb to the late 2010s). Context from the whole study: An earlier analysis of roughly 630 of the donors reported more than 250 Gb of sequence data and some 100 million unique TCR beta sequences from about 200 million T cells. The study profiled the T cell repertoires of some 610 subjects by immunosequencing and related them to cytomegalovirus serostatus. Along with the roughly 710-subject first cohort, a separate validation cohort of over a hundred different subjects was used. About 300 gigabases of sequencing data and 75 million to 85 million unique TCR sequences made up an early release that covered fewer than 650 HLA-typed donors. The genetic ancestry cluster associated with self-reported Caucasian donors included over 80% of the 398 genotyped donors. A later genetic analysis took genome-wide SNP genotypes for about 65% of the 666 donors and used that subset as a discovery cohort. Because of strong linkage in the cohort, roughly five DR-DQ haplotypes were treated as single units for association and clustering. A later analysis re-examined previously published TCR beta repertoires from roughly 650 donors and added high-resolution HLA genotyping to investigate patterns of TCR occurrence. Every discovery cohort repertoire had been produced on one sequencing platform. The later analysis used no new phenotypic data to find candidate immune exposures, relying instead on TCR beta sequences and their occurrence across donors. The study aimed to test whether cataloging public T cell receptors could reveal signatures of past pathogen exposure. Typing coverage varied by locus: roughly 620-640 donors for A, B, C, DRB1 and DQB1; more than 500 for DQA1; approximately 610 for DPA1; more than 450 for DPB1. Alongside the repertoire data, information on donor age, sex, ethnicity and CMV serostatus was compiled. High-throughput TCR immunosequencing, statistical association of individual TCRs with disease status, and machine learning were combined to predict cytomegalovirus infection status. Class I and class II HLA loci were covered by the typing at four-digit resolution. To decide whether each TCR beta V gene segment behaved as functional or pseudogenic, an earlier analysis of some 600 of the donors relied on high-throughput TCR beta sequencing. On average, roughly 200,000 unique TCR beta nucleotide sequences were sequenced per donor among fewer than 500 genotyped donors of the cohort, with roughly 20% of those sequences being non-productive. What the study reported, not specific to this receptor: An earlier analysis of some 560 of the donors showed that most TCR beta V segments appeared in productive rearrangements either about 87% or about 30% of the time, which broadly matched IMGT annotations. A further reported finding was that TCR beta sequences accurately predicted the HLA-A and HLA-B alleles for most subjects in the first cohort. Linkage disequilibrium might explain the correlated functional status among segregating V segments, but an unknown experimental factor could not be ruled out. Sequencing depth was assumed to be roughly uniform across donors in the presence/absence analyses, though that assumption may not hold. Some IMGT-functional V segments, including TRBV6-2 and TRBV6-3, could not be distinguished by the 87-base-pair reads and were therefore excluded. In both the original and validation cohorts, the classifier was reported to diagnose cytomegalovirus status with high specificity and sensitivity. In a later analysis, the rate of TCR association differed among HLA loci, with DRB1 alleles having the most associated TCRs and HLA-C alleles having the fewest. According to a later analysis, most CMV-associated TCR beta chains appeared to be HLA-restricted, and the HLA associations seemed to be driven largely by CMV exposure. CMV serostatus was the only immune exposure information available for the cohort. In vitro tests confirmed that a few of the cytomegalovirus-associated TCR beta chains recognize cytomegalovirus antigens. The authors suggested that the approach could potentially be extended to other disease states and immunological phenotypes. Because counts were too low, fewer than 20 rarely observed V segments, including chromosome 9 orphons, were excluded from the earlier analysis of 587 of the donors. Because HLA typing was unavailable for some donors at each locus, only the typed subset was used in association tests. In a later analysis, HLA-associated TCR beta chains showed more clonal expansion and lower generation probabilities than non-associated chains that were equally common. The sequencing pipeline was judged likely to have produced a cluster of highly shared sequence variants as a technical artifact. The study listed 150 to 200 TCR beta chains as associated with cytomegalovirus. A later analysis associated 17,000 or so TCR beta sequences with specific HLA alleles at a false discovery rate of 0.05. Several of the top co-occurrence clusters appeared to be linked to parvovirus B19, influenza, CMV and Epstein-Barr virus, according to a later analysis. The cohort was sequenced for TCR beta chains only, and without alpha or paired-chain data the features that could be detected were limited. Strong co-occurrence of HLA alleles, especially DR and DQ, made assigning TCR associations to individual alleles difficult. A later genetic analysis associated a missense DCLRE1C variant with V-gene and J-gene trimming of TCR beta chains, and an independent cohort replicated the association. Most TCR sequences were seen in very few donors, while some public TCRs were found in many individuals. A later genetic analysis reported fewer N-insertions in productive TCRs among donors in an Asian-associated ancestry cluster than the roughly 650-donor mean.

Library construction relied on the immunoSEQ multiplex PCR assay. For the multiplex PCR, a mixture combining 60 forward primers for TCR Vbeta segments and 13 reverse primers for TCR Jbeta segments was used. Amplification of the CDR3 region of rearranged TCR beta genes was performed with a multiplex PCR assay on genomic DNA. The Illumina HiSeq System was used to sequence the amplified TCR beta libraries as 87-base-pair reads. The published analysis was carried out like this. A later analysis tallied 75 million to 95 million unique TCR beta chains across the 640 or so repertoires, and 10 million to 11 million of those chains were shared by two or more donors. Raw reads were error-corrected and collapsed into unique sequences by a nearest-neighbor algorithm in which closely related sequences were merged to remove PCR and sequencing errors. V, D and J gene segments were assigned by aligning CDR3 sequences to IMGT reference sequences. For a sequence to be retained, a match of at least six nucleotides was required to both a V gene segment and a J gene segment. A rearrangement was called productive if the CDR3 had no stop codons and remained in frame with V and J, and every other rearrangement was called non-productive. CDR3 was defined according to IMGT convention as the region running from the second conserved V-encoded cysteine to the conserved J-encoded phenylalanine. The earlier analysis of some 550 of the donors excluded any sequence lacking an unambiguous match to a single V gene segment. In an earlier analysis of 587 of the donors, V segments were called functional above 56.7% productive rearrangements and were called segregating when the between-donor standard deviation exceeded 5%. A statistical classification framework was developed to diagnose cytomegalovirus status using the catalog of TCR beta chain sequences. In a later analysis, V and J genes were assigned by comparing TCR nucleotide sequences against IMGT/GENE-DB human TR gene sequences. Using the TCRdist pipeline, a later analysis assigned CDR3 sequences along with most-parsimonious VDJ recombination scenarios. In a later analysis, each TCR beta chain was defined by its CDR3 amino acid sequence together with its V-gene family, and reads without a unique V-gene family were excluded. To address suspected cross-contamination and a sequencing artifact, a later analysis removed several hundred highly shared, low-generation-probability nucleotide sequences. In a later analysis, a clonal expansion index was calculated for each public chain from normalized within-repertoire ranks of inferred template counts. In a later analysis, generation probabilities were computed using a VDJ recombination model fitted to out-of-frame rearrangements, and the results were checked against IGoR. Hypergeometric tests were used in a later analysis to score TCR-TCR, TCR-HLA and TCR-CMV co-occurrence, with a repertoire-size bias correction applied to the TCR pairs. To estimate false discovery rates, a later analysis permuted the HLA or CMV assignments 20 times. A later analysis grouped co-occurring TCRs with DBSCAN, adding TCRdist sequence similarity when clustering within HLA-allele-positive subsets. Repertoires with fewer than 30,000 or more than 120,000 public chains, plus five repertoires with anomalous nucleotide sharing, were excluded from co-occurrence clustering. TCRdb provides this immuneACCESS table in a form limited to in-frame rearrangements. Some clones are lacking; in checked studies, under half of them reflect an unresolved V gene, and why the rest are absent is not known. V, J and clone size are taken as reported in that table, and D and trimming were inferred from the DNA itself. The sample includes about 170,000 clones, with 65% to 85% observed a single time. Clones ranked in the top ten supply 2% to 2.5% of the sample.

The cohort was made up of approximately 700 healthy bone marrow donors. Cohort members were all nominally healthy when sampled, although unrecorded immune exposures were likely present. The donor was CMV seronegative and was included in the group of over 300 seronegative cohort members. Each donor provided a peripheral blood sample, and peripheral blood mononuclear cells were used for TCR beta sequencing. Genomic DNA extraction from the blood cell samples was performed with the Qiagen DNeasy Blood Extraction Kit. This clone was found a few times. Its recognized antigen is unknown. No clone much larger than this one lies a single base away; base qualities are absent. Additional DNA sequences in this sample encode the identical CDR3. Looking up the germline V gene yields CDR1 SGHRS and CDR2 YFSETQ. V gives up 0 bases and J gives up 1 base, and the segment between their germline ends measures 5 bases. Counted from cysteine to phenylalanine, this CDR3 has 13 amino acids. The only DNA kept is the CDR3, 39 bases in frame from the first base.

The clonotype comes from a male donor in good health and CMV-seronegative. Specimen: PBMCs. Recombination linked TRBV5-1 to TRBJ2-7, with an unclear D gene assignment. The CDR3 is CASSLASSYEQYF. The DNA is as follows: TGCGCCAGCAGCTTGGCTAGTTCCTACGAGCAGTACTTC.